This record covers a single T cell receptor beta chain. The data stem from a study of blood T cell repertoires in COVID-19. The protocol was immunoSEQ multiplex PCR, while the TCRdb copy is restricted to in-frame clones and leaves out a portion. The sample holds 120,000 to 150,000 clones; 85% to 90% are singletons and the top ten take about 1.5%. The sample consisted of peripheral blood. The sequence came from a woman aged 60-70 years with acute or convalescent COVID-19.

The CDR3 coding sequence is TGTGCCAGCTCACCACGACAGGAACCCGGGGAGCTGTTTTTT. It codes for CASSPRQEPGELFF. The V call is TRBV18, the J call TRBJ2-2; D perhaps matches TRBD1 (6 bases). CDR1 KGHSH and CDR2 LQKENI come from the germline V gene. The germline V and J ends were trimmed by 1 base and 6 bases, with 9 bases remaining between them. The CDR3 extends over 14 amino acids.